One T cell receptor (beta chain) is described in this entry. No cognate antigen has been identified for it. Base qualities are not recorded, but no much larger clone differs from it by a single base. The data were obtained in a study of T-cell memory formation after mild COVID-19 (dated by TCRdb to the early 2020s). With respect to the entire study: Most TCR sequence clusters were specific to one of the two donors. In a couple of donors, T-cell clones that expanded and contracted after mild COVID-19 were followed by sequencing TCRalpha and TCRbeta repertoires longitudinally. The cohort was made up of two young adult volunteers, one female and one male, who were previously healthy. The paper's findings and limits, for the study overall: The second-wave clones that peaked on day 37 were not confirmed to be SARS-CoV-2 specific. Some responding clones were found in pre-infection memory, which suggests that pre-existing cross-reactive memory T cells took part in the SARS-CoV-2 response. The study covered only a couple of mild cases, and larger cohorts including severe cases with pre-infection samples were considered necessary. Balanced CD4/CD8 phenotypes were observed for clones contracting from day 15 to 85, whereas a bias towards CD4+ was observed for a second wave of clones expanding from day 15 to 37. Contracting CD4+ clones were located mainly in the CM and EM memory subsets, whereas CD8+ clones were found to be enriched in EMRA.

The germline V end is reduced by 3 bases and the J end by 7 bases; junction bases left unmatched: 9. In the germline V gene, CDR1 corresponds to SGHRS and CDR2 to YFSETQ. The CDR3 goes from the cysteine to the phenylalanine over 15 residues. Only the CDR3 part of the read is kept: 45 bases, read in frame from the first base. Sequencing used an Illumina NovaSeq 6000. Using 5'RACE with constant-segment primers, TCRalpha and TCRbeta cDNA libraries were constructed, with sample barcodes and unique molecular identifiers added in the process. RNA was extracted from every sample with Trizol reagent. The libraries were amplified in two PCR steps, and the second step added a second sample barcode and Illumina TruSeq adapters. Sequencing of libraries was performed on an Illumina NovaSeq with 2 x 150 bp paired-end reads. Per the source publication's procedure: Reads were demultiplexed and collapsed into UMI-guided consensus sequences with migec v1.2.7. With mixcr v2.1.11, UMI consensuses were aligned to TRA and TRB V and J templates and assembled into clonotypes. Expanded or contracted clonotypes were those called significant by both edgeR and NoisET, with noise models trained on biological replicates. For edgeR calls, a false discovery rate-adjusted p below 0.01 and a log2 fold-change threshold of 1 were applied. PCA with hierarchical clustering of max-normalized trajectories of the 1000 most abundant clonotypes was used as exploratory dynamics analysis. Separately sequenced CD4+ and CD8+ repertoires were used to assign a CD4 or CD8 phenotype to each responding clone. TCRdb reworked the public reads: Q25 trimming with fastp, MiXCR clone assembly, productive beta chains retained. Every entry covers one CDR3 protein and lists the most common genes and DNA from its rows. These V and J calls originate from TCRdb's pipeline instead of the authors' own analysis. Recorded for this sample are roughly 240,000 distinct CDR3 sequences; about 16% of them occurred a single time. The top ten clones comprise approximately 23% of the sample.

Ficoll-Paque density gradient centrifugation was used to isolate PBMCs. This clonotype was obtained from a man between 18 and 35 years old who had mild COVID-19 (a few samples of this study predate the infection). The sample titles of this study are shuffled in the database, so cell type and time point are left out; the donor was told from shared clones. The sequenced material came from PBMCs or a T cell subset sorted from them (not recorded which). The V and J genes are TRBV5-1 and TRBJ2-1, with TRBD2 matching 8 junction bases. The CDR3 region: CASSYERGPNNEQFF. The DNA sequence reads TGCGCCAGCAGCTACGAGCGGGGGCCCAATAATGAGCAGTTCTTC.